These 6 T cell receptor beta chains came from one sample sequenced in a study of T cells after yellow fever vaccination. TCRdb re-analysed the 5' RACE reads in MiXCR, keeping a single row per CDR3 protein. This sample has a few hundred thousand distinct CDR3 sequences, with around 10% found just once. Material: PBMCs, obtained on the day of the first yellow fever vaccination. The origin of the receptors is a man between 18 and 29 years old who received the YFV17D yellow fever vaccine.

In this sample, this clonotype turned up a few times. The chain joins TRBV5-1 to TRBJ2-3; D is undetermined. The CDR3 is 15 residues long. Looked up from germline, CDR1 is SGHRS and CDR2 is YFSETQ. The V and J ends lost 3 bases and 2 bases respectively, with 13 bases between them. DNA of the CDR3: TGCGCCAGCAGCTCTAGAGCAGACCACACAGATACGCAGTATTTT. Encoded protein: CASSSRADHTDTQYF.

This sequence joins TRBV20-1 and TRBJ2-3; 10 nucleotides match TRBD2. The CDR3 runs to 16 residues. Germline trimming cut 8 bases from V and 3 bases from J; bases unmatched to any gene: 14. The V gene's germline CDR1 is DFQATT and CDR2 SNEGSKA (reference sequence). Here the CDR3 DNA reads TGCAGTCCGCGAACACAGGGACTAGCGAGTACAGATACGCAGTATTTT. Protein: CSPRTQGLASTDTQYF.

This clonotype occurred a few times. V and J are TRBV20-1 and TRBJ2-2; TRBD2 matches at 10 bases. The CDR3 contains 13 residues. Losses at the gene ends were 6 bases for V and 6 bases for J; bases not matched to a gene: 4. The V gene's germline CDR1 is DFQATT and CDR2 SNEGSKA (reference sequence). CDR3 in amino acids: CSAPGLASGELFF. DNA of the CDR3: TGCAGTGCCCCGGGACTAGCGTCCGGGGAGCTGTTTTTT.

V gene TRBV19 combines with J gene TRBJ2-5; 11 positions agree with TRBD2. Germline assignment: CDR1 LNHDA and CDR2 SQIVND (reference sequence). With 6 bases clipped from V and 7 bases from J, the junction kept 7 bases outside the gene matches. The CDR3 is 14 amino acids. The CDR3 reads CASRPTSGGRTQYF. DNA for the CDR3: TGTGCCAGTAGACCAACTAGCGGGGGAAGGACCCAGTACTTC.

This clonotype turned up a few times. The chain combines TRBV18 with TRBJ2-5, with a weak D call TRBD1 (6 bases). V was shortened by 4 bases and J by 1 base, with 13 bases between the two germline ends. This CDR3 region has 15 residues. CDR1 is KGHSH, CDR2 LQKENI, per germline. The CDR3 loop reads CASSRNRDTQETQYF. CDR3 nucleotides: TGTGCCAGCTCACGAAACCGGGACACCCAAGAGACCCAGTACTTC. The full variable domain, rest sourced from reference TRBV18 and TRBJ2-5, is NAGVMQNPRHLVRRRGQEARLRCSPMKGHSHVYWYRQLPEEGLKFMVYLQKENIIDESGMPKERFSAEFPKEGPSILRIQQVVRGDSAAYFCASSRNRDTQETQYFGPGTRLLVL.

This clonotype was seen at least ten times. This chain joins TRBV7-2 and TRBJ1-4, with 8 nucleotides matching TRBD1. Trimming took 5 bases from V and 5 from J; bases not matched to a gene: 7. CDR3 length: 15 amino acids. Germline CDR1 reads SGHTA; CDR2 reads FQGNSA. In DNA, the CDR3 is TGTGCCAGCAGCCAGAGGACAGGGAGGAATGAAAAACTGTTTTTT. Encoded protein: CASSQRTGRNEKLFF.